This T cell receptor (beta chain) appears in the sequencing data of a study of a mutant IDH1 vaccine in newly diagnosed glioma. Study summary: Beginning 4-6 weeks after radiotherapy alone, or with temozolomide cycles, vaccination took place.

Data came from immunoSEQ multiplex PCR; TCRdb stores just in-frame clones and leaves some out. In the table there are about 34,000 clones, 85% to 90% of which are singletons. Germline CDR1 and CDR2: SEHNR and FQNEAQ (reference sequence). The V end lost 5 bases, the J end lost 5 bases, and 15 bases lay between the germline ends. The CDR3 runs to 15 residues. With respect to this clone: Antigen: not known.

Time point given: week 47, end of study. Doses comprised 300 ug of mutant IDH1 20-mer peptide each, plus topical imiquimod. This receptor was taken from a woman under 40 with glioma. The chain joins TRBV7-9 to TRBJ2-2, with unresolved D. Specimen: PBMCs, collected from a glioma patient whose treatment included an IDH1 peptide vaccine. The CDR3, as DNA: TGTGCCAGCAGCCGACCGGGCGCCAAGACCGGGGAGCTGTTTTTT. It codes for CASSRPGAKTGELFF.